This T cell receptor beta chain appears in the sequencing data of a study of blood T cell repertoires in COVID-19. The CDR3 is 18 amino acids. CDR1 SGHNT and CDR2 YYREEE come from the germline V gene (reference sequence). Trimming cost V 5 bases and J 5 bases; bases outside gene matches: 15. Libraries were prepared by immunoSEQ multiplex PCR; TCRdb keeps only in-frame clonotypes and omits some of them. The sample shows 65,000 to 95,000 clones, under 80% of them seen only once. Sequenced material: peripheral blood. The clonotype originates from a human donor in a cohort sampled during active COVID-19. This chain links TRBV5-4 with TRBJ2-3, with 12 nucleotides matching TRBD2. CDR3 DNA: TGTGCCAGCAGTCCTTCCCCTAGCGGGGGGGCCTCTAGAGATACGCAGTATTTT. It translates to CASSPSPSGGASRDTQYF.